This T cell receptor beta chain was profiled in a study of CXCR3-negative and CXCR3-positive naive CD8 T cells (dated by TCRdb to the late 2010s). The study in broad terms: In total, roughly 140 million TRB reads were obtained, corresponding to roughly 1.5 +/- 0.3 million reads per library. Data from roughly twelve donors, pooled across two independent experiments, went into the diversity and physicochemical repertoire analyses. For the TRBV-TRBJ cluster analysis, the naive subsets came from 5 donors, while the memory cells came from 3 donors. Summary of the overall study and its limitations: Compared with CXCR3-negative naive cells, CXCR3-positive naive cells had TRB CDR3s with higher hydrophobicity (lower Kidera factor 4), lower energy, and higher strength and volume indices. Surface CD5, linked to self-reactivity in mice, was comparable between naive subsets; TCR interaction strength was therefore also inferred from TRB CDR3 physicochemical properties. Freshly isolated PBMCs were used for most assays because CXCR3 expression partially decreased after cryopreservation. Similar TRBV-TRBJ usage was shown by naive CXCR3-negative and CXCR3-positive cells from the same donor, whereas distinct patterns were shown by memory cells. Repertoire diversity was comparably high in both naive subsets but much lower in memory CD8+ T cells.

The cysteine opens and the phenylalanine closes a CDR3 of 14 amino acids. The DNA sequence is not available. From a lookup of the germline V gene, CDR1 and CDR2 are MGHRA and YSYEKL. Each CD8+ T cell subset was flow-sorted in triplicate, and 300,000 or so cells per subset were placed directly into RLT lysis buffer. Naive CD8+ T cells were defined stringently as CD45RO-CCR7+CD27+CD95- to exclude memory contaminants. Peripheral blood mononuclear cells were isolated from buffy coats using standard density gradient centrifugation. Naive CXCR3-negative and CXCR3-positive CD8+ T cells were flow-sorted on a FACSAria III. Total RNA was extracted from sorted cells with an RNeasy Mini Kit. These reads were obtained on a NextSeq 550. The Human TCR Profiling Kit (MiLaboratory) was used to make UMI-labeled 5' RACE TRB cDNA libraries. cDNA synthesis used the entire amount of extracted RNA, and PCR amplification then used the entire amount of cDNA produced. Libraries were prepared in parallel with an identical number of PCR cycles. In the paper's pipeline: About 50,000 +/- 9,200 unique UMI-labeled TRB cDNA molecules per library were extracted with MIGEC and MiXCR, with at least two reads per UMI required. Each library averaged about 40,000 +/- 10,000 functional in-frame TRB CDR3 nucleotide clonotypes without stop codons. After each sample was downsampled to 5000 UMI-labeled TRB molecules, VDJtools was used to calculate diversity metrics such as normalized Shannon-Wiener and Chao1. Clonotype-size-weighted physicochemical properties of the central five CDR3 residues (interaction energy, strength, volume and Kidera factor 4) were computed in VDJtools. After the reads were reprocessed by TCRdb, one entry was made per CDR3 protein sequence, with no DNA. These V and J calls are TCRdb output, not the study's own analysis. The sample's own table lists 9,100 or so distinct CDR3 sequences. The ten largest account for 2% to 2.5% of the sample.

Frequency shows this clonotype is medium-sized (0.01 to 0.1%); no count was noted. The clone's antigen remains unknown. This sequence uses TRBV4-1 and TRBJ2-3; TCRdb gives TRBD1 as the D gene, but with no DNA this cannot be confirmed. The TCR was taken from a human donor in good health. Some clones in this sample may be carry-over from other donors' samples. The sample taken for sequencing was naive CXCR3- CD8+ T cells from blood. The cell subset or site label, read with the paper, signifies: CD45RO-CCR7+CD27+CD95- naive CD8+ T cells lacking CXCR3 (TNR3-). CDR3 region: CASSQPGRTDTQYF.